This T cell receptor (beta chain) was sequenced in a study of shared clonotypes between healthy human individuals. Overall study findings and caveats: What naive subsets generally showed was a larger estimated richness than memory subsets showed.

Produced via immunoSEQ multiplex PCR; TCRdb's table is partial and in-frame only. The sample carries about 2.4 million clones, approximately 90% recorded once. CDR1 is SGHRS and CDR2 is YFSETQ in the germline V gene. Trimming pared 0 bases from V and 5 bases from J, leaving 10 bases between. This CDR3 is built from 14 residues. About this clone: Its target is unknown.

The sequencing sample was made of naive CD4+ T cells sorted from blood. Subset in this sample: CD45RA+ positively selected. The source is a young man in good health. The chain recombines TRBV5-1 with TRBJ2-3; D not certain. CDR3 protein: CASSLVSGLDTQYF. Here the CDR3 DNA reads TGCGCCAGCAGCTTGGTTTCCGGTCTAGATACGCAGTATTTT.